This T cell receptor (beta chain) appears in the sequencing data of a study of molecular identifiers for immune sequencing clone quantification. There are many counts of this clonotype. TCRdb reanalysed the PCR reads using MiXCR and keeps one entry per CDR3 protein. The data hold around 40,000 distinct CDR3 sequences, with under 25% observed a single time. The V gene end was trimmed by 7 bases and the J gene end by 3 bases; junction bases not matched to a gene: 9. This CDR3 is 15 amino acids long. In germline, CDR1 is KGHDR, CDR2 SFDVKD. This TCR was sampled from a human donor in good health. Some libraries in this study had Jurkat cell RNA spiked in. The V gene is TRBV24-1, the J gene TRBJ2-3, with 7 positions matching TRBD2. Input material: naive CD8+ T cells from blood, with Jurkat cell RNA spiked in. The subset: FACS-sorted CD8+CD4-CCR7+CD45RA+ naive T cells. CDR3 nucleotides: TGTGCCACCAGCGACACTAGCGATCTGACAGATACGCAGTATTTT. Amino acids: CATSDTSDLTDTQYF.